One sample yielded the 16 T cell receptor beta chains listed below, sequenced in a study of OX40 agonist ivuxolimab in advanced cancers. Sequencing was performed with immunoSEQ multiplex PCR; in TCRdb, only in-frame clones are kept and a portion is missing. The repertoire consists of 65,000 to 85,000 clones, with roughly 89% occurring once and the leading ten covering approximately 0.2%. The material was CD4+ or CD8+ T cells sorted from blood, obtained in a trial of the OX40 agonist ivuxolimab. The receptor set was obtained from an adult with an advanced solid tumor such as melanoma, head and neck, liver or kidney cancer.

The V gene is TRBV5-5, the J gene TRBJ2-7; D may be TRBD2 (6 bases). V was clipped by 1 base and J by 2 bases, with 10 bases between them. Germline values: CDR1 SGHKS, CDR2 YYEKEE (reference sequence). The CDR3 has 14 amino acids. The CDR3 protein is CASSLRGVAYEQYF. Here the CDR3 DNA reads TGTGCCAGCAGCTTGCGCGGGGTTGCCTACGAGCAGTACTTC.

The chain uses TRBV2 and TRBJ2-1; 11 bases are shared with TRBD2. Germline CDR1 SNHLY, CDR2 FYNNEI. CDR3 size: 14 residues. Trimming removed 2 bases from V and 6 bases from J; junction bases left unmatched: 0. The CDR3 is CASSETSGSNEQFF. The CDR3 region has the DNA TGTGCCAGCAGTGAAACTAGCGGGAGCAATGAGCAGTTCTTC.

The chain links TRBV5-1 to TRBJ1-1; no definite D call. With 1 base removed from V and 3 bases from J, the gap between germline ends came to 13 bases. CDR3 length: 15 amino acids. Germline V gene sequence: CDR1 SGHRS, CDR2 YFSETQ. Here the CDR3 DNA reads TGCGCCAGCAGCTTGCCTGCAAGCCCCGACACTGAAGCTTTCTTT. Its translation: CASSLPASPDTEAFF.

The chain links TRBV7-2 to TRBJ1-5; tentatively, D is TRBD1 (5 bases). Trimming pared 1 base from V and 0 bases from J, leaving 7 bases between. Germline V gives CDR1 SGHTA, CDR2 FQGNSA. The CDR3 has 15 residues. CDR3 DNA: TGTGCCAGCAGCTTAGAAGGGGATAGCAATCAGCCCCAGCATTTT. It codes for CASSLEGDSNQPQHF.

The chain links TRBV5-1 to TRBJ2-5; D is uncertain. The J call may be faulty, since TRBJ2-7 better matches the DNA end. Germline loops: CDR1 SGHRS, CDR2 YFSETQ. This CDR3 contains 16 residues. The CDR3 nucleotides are TGCGCCAGCAGCTTGGGAGGCGTTGACCCTTTTTACGAGCAGTACTTC. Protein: CASSLGGVDPFYEQYF.

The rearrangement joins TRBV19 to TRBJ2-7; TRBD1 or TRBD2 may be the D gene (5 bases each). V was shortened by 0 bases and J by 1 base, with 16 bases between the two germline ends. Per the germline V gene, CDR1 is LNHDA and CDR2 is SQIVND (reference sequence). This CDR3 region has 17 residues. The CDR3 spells CASSIDLSGAQSYEQYF. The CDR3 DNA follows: TGTGCCAGTAGTATAGATCTCTCCGGGGCCCAGTCCTACGAGCAGTACTTC.

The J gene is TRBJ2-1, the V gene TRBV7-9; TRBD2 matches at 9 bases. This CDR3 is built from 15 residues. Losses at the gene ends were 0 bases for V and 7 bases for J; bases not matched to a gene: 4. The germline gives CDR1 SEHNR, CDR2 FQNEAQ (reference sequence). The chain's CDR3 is CASSLASGSWNEQFF. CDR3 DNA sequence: TGTGCCAGCAGCTTAGCTAGCGGGAGTTGGAATGAGCAGTTCTTC.

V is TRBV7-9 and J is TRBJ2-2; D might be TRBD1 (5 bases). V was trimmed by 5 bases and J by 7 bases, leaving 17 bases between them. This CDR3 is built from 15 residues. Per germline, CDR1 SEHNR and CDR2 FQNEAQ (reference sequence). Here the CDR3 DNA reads TGTGCCAGCAGCATGGGGCAGCGCTGGTTCGGGGAGCTGTTTTTT. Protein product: CASSMGQRWFGELFF. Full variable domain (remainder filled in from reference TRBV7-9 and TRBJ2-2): DTGVSQNPRHKITKRGQNVTFRCDPISEHNRLYWYRQTLGQGPEFLTYFQNEAQLEKSRLLSDRFSAERPKGSFSTLEIQRTEQGDSAMYLCASSMGQRWFGELFFGEGSRLTVL.

The CDR3 coding sequence is TGTGCCAGCAGTGATGGGGCAGTGAACACTGAAGCTTTCTTT. Translated: CASSDGAVNTEAFF. This chain connects TRBV6-1 to TRBJ1-1, with a tentative D call TRBD1 (5 bases). V was shortened by 3 bases and J by 0 bases, with 8 bases between the two germline ends. Germline CDR1 is MNHNS and CDR2 is SASEGT. This CDR3 comprises 14 residues.

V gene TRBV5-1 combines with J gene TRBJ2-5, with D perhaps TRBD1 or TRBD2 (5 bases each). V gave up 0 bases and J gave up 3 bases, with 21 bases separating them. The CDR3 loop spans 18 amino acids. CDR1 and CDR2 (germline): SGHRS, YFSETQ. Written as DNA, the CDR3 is TGCGCCAGCAGCTTGGCCCTTGTATCGAGGGGTGATAAAGAGACCCAGTACTTC. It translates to CASSLALVSRGDKETQYF.

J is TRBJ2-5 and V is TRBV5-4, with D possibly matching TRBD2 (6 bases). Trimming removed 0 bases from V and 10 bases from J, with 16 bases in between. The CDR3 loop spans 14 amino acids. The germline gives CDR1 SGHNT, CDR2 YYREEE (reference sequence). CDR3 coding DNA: TGTGCCAGCAGCTTGGTGGGAGGCGCCCCCGTCCAGTACTTC. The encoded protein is CASSLVGGAPVQYF.

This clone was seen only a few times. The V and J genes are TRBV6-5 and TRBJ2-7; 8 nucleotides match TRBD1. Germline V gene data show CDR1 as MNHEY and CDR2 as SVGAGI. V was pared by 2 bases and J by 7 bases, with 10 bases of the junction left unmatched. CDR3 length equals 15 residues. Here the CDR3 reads CASSYQGALGGEQYF. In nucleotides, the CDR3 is TGTGCCAGCAGTTACCAGGGGGCGCTTGGGGGAGAGCAGTACTTC.

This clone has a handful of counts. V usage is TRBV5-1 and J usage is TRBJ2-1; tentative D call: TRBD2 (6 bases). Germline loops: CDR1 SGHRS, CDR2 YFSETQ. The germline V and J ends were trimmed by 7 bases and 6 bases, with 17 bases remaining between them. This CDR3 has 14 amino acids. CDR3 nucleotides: TGCGCCAGCCAACGGGGAGGTGGTACCAATGAGCAGTTCTTC. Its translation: CASQRGGGTNEQFF.

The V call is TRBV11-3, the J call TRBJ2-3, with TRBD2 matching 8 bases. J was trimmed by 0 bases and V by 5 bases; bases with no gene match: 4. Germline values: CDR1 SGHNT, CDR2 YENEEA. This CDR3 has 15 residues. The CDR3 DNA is TGTGCCAGCAGCCCCTCTAGCGGGAGCACAGATACGCAGTATTTT. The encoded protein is CASSPSSGSTDTQYF.

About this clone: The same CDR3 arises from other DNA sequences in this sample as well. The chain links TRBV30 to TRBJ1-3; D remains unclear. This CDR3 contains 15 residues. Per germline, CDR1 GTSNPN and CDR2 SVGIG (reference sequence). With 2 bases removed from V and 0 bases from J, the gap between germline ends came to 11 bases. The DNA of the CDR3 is TGTGCCTGGAGTCGCGACTCCGGCTCTGGAAACACCATATATTTT. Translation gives CAWSRDSGSGNTIYF.

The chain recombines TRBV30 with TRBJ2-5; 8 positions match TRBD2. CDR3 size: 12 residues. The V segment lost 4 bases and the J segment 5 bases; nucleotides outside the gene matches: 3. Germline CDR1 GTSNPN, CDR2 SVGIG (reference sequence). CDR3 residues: CAWKGGGETQYF. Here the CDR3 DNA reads TGTGCCTGGAAAGGCGGGGGGGAGACCCAGTACTTC.